There are a few counts of the clone carrying this T cell receptor (beta chain). Then a second PCR, running roughly 7 to 11 cycles, was carried out with a sample-barcoded 5' primer and a J-beta primer mix. TCRdb passed the 5' RACE reads through MiXCR, listing each CDR3 protein once. The sample lists around 650,000 distinct CDR3 sequences; roughly 41% were seen once. This record comes from a study of blood T cells in healthy people across ages. CDR3 length: 19 residues. Trimming removed 3 bases at V and 0 bases at J, with 18 bases between. CDR1 is SGHTA, CDR2 FQGNSA, per germline. Sequencing was performed on blood. V usage is TRBV7-2 and J usage is TRBJ2-6; D may correspond to TRBD1 or TRBD2 (6 bases each). This clonotype was sampled from a man older than 75 in good health. The CDR3: CASSFSLGGPTSGANVLTF. DNA of the CDR3: TGTGCCAGCAGCTTCTCGCTGGGGGGCCCTACCTCTGGGGCCAACGTCCTGACTTTC.